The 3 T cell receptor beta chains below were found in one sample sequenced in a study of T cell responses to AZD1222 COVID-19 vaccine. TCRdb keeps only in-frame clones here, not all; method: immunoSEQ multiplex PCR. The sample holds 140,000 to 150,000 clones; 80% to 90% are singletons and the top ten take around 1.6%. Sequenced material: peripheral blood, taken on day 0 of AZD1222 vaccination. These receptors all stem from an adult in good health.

CDR3 nucleotide sequence: TGTGCCAGCAGCCAATGGGTGTACCAAGAGACCCAGTACTTC. Protein product: CASSQWVYQETQYF. The chain has TRBV3-1 (or the pseudogene TRBV3-2) and TRBJ2-5; D is unclear. V was shortened by 2 bases and J by 0 bases, with 7 bases between the two germline ends. This CDR3 spans 14 amino acids. CDR1 and CDR2 from the germline V gene are LGHDT and YNNKEL (reference sequence).

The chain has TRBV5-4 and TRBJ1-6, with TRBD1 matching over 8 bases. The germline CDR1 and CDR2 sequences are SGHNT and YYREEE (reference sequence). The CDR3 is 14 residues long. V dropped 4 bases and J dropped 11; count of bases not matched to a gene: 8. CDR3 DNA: TGTGCCAGCAGCGAAGACAGGGGAAGACCACCCCTCCACTTT. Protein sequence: CASSEDRGRPPLHF.

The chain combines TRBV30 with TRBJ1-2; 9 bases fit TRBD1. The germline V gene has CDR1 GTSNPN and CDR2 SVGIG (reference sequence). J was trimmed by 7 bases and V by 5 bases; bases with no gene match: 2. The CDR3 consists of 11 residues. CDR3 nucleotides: TGTGCCTGGGGGACAGGGTCTGGCTACACCTTC. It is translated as CAWGTGSGYTF. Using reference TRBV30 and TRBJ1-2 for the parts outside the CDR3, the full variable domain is SQTIHQWPATLVQPVGSPLSLECTVEGTSNPNLYWYRQAAGRGLQLLFYSVGIGQISSEVPQNLSASRPQDRQFILSSKKLLLSDSGFYLCAWGTGSGYTFGSGTRLTVV.